This TCR beta chain was obtained from a study of OX40 agonist ivuxolimab in advanced cancers. As for the study in general: The mean age was approximately 60 years, ranging from about 23 to 79, with 82.7% of participants male.

Findings of the study overall: Dosing at 0.1 to 3.0 mg/kg was accompanied by clonal expansion of CD4+ and CD8+ blood T cells by week 6.

Notes on this clone: Its antigen is unknown.

The assay was immunoSEQ multiplex PCR, and TCRdb's table has in-frame clones only and misses some. This table has about 89,000 clones, approximately 91% appearing once. The receptor was isolated from an adult with an advanced solid tumor such as melanoma, head and neck, liver or kidney cancer. The sample was CD4+ or CD8+ T cells sorted from blood, taken in a trial of the OX40 agonist ivuxolimab.

CDR3 residues: CASSYSSHGRDEQYF. As DNA, the CDR3 is TGTGCCAGCAGTTACTCGAGCCATGGGAGAGACGAGCAGTACTTC. This chain uses TRBV6-6 with TRBJ2-7, with a tentative D call TRBD2 (5 bases). Germline loops: CDR1 MNHNY, CDR2 SVGAGI (reference sequence). CDR3 size: 15 residues. Trimming removed 0 bases from V and 5 bases from J, with 14 bases in between.